The rows below give T cell receptor beta chains drawn from one sample of a study of blood T cell repertoires in COVID-19. The assay was immunoSEQ multiplex PCR, and TCRdb's table has in-frame clones only and misses some. This sample has roughly 200,000 clones, with 70% to 90% found just once. The source material was peripheral blood. Receptor source: a person in their 70s with COVID-19, enrolled during active disease. CDR3s include the opening cysteine and the closing phenylalanine or tryptophan. Each record gives: J gene, V gene, D gene, clone size, CDR3 DNA, CDR3 protein. A D gene is named only where the DNA matches it firmly. The size of a clone is reported for some rows only, either as once, few or many, or as a class for expanded clones.

>TRBJ1-4|TRBV11-3|NA|NA
TGTGCCAGCAGCCTCCACCCAACTGCAACTAATGAAAAACTGTTTTTT
CASSLHPTATNEKLFF
>TRBJ2-7|TRBV18|TRBD2|NA
TGTGCCAGCTCACAGACCCGGGGGGGGGTCGACGAGCAGTACTTC
CASSQTRGGVDEQYF
>TRBJ1-4|TRBV6-5|NA|NA
TGTGCCAGCAGTTACTCCTGGGCCGACACTAATGAAAAACTGTTTTTT
CASSYSWADTNEKLFF
>TRBJ1-1|TRBV30|NA|NA
TGTGCCTGGGGACGGTTGAACACTGAAGCTTTCTTT
CAWGRLNTEAFF
>TRBJ1-2|TRBV7-3|TRBD1|NA
TGTGCCAGCAGCCCTAGAGGACAGGATGGCGGGGGCTACACCTTC
CASSPRGQDGGGYTF
>TRBJ2-3|TRBV7-2|NA|NA
TGTGCCAGCAGCTTAGTGGGTAGCGCCGACACAGATACGCAGTATTTT
CASSLVGSADTDTQYF
>TRBJ1-1|TRBV20-1|TRBD1|NA
TGCAGTGCTAGTAAAGGGGGCGAAGCTTTCTTT
CSASKGGEAFF
>TRBJ2-3|TRBV4-2|TRBD2|NA
TGTGCCAGCAGCCAAGATACCCCCGGGAGGGATACGCAGTATTTT
CASSQDTPGRDTQYF
>TRBJ1-5|TRBV27|TRBD1|few
TGTGCCACCTCCCAGGGGGCCAATCAGCCCCAGCATTTT
CATSQGANQPQHF
>TRBJ1-5|TRBV6-5|NA|NA
TGTGCCAGCAGTACGACAGCGACGAGCAATCAGCCCCAGCATTTT
CASSTTATSNQPQHF
>TRBJ2-2|TRBV9|NA|NA
TGTGCCAGCAGCGTTACAGGGCTTGACACCGGGGAGCTGTTTTTT
CASSVTGLDTGELFF
>TRBJ1-4|TRBV7-8|TRBD1|NA
TGTGCCAGCAGCCGCCGACAGGGGATGAATTCTAATGAAAAACTGTTTTTT
CASSRRQGMNSNEKLFF
>TRBJ1-2|TRBV1|NA|NA
TGCACCAGCAGCCGGCCTTGTGATGGCTACACCTTC
CTSSRPCDGYTF
>TRBJ2-7|TRBV4-1|NA|NA
TGCGCCAGCAGCCAACAGCGGGCCCACACCTACGAGCAGTACTTC
CASSQQRAHTYEQYF
>TRBJ2-7|TRBV9|TRBD1|once
TGTGCCAGCAGCTTAACCGGGACAGGGGTTTCTCACGAGCAGTACTTC
CASSLTGTGVSHEQYF
>TRBJ2-3|TRBV5-6|TRBD1|NA
TGTGCCAGCAGCTCGGCCGGACGAGGGGGCCGGGTCACAGATACGCAGTATTTT
CASSSAGRGGRVTDTQYF
>TRBJ1-2|TRBV5-5|NA|NA
TGTGCCAGCAGCTTGGACAGGGTGGTTGGCTACACCTTC
CASSLDRVVGYTF
>TRBJ1-1|TRBV7-9|NA|NA
TGTGCCAGCAGCTTAGGGGGGGTGAGCAACACTGAAGCTTTCTTT
CASSLGGVSNTEAFF
>TRBJ1-3|TRBV7-2|NA|NA
TGTGCCAGCAGCTTAGAGCAGGGCCGCTACTCTGGAAACACCATATATTTT
CASSLEQGRYSGNTIYF
>TRBJ1-4|TRBV13|TRBD1|NA
TGTGCCAGCAGCTACGGACAGGTTAATGAAAAACTGTTTTTT
CASSYGQVNEKLFF
>TRBJ1-2|TRBV19|NA|NA
TGTGCCAGTAATGGCAAGGTATCGGGTGGCTACACCTTC
CASNGKVSGGYTF
>TRBJ2-1|TRBV7-3|NA|NA
TGTGCCAGCAGCCCACACGGGAGTGCCTACAATGAGCAGTTCTTC
CASSPHGSAYNEQFF
>TRBJ2-5|TRBV28|TRBD2|NA
TGTGCCTCCGGGGGGTTTGAGACCCAGTACTTC
CASGGFETQYF
>TRBJ1-1|TRBV29-1|NA|NA
TGCAGCGTTGGTAGACAGGAGAATGAAGCTTTCTTT
CSVGRQENEAFF
>TRBJ2-1|TRBV7-9|NA|NA
TGTGCCAGCAGCTTAGCAGGACAGCCGTTCTTC
CASSLAGQPFF
>TRBJ1-3|TRBV7-9|NA|NA
TGTGCCAGCAGCTTGGGGACTCTTGGAAACACCATATATTTT
CASSLGTLGNTIYF
>TRBJ1-2|TRBV24-1|NA|NA
TGTGCCACCAGTGACCTTGGACAGAGCTATGGCTACACCTTC
CATSDLGQSYGYTF
>TRBJ1-1|TRBV2|NA|NA
TGTGCCAGCAGTGGGGCAGGGTTGAACACTGAAGCTTTCTTT
CASSGAGLNTEAFF
>TRBJ1-5|TRBV28|NA|NA
TGTGCCAGCAGTTTCGGAACATTTGGAGGCAATCAGCCCCAGCATTTT
CASSFGTFGGNQPQHF
>TRBJ2-3|TRBV5-1|NA|NA
TGCGCCAGCAGCTTGGAGGGGCAAGGACTACCTTACACAGATACGCAGTATTTT
CASSLEGQGLPYTDTQYF
>TRBJ1-1|TRBV14|NA|NA
TGTGCCAGCAGCCAAAGCGGCGGGACTGAAGCTTTCTTT
CASSQSGGTEAFF
>TRBJ1-4|TRBV19|NA|NA
TGTGCCAGTGCCGACCCATGGGACTCGGTGGAAAAACTGTTTTTT
CASADPWDSVEKLFF
>TRBJ1-5|TRBV4-3|NA|NA
TGCGCCAGCAGCCAAGATCTACGGAGTAGGTCCCAGCATTTT
CASSQDLRSRSQHF
>TRBJ1-2|TRBV7-2|NA|NA
TGTGCCAGCAGCTTAGTAGACTATGGCTACACCTTC
CASSLVDYGYTF
>TRBJ1-1|TRBV11-2|NA|NA
TGTGCCAGCAGCTCGGTTATGAACACTGAAGCTTTCTTT
CASSSVMNTEAFF
>TRBJ2-7|TRBV5-4|TRBD2|NA
TGTGCCAGCAGCTTACAATTAGCGGGGGGTACCGAGCAGTACTTC
CASSLQLAGGTEQYF
>TRBJ2-3|TRBV5-4|NA|NA
TGTGCCAGCAGCTTGAAGGCGACTAGCACAGATACGCAGTATTTT
CASSLKATSTDTQYF
>TRBJ1-3|TRBV9|NA|NA
TGTGCCAGCAGCGAAGCTTCTGGAAACACCATATATTTT
CASSEASGNTIYF
>TRBJ2-7|TRBV9|NA|NA
TGTGCCAGCAGTAGGACTGGGGACTACGAGCAGTACTTC
CASSRTGDYEQYF
>TRBJ2-1|TRBV28|TRBD2|NA
TGTGCCAGCAAGACTAGCGTTCGTCATGAGCAGTTCTTC
CASKTSVRHEQFF
>TRBJ1-5|TRBV18|TRBD1|NA
TGTGCCAGCTCACAACAGGGGTCCGAAAATCAGCCCCAGCATTTT
CASSQQGSENQPQHF
>TRBJ2-2|TRBV2|TRBD1|NA
TGTGCCAGCAAAGACAGGGAGTCTCCGGGGGAGCTGTTTTTT
CASKDRESPGELFF
>TRBJ2-1|TRBV7-9|TRBD2|NA
TGTGCCAGCAGCTTTAGCGGGAGGGCCCGGGAGCAGTTCTTC
CASSFSGRAREQFF
>TRBJ2-1|TRBV7-2|TRBD2|once
TGTGCCAGCAGCTTTCGGACGGGACTAGCGGGAGACGGTGAGCAGTTCTTC
CASSFRTGLAGDGEQFF
>TRBJ2-3|TRBV3-1/TRBV3-2|TRBD2|NA
TGTGCCAGCAGCCAAGGACCCACTAGCGCAGATACGCAGTATTTT
CASSQGPTSADTQYF
>TRBJ2-2|TRBV11-2|TRBD2|NA
TGTGCCAGCAGCTTAGTGACTAGCGAAACTCGGCCCGGGGAGCTGTTTTTT
CASSLVTSETRPGELFF
>TRBJ1-4|TRBV6-2/TRBV6-3|NA|NA
TGTGCCAGCAGTGACCAGACGGCCTCACGAAAGAGGATGTTTTTT
CASSDQTASRKRMFF